The present T cell receptor beta chain was sequenced within a study of blood T cell repertoires in COVID-19. On the study more broadly: T cells, B-cell-depleted T cells, or PBMCs supplied cDNA or gDNA.

Original analysis: By means of reference gene primer amplification, nucleated cell counts were estimated. TCRdb's table, derived via immunoSEQ multiplex PCR, lists solely in-frame clones and lacks some. V, J and clone size derive from that table, while D and trimming were established from the DNA sequence. The sample contains over 150,000 clones, roughly 80% of which appear only once. Germline V gene sequence: CDR1 MNHEY, CDR2 SMNVEV (reference sequence). Losses at the gene ends were 3 bases for V and 5 bases for J; bases not matched to a gene: 3. This CDR3 is built from 15 residues. The TCR sequence derives from a woman aged 60-70 years with acute or convalescent COVID-19. This chain uses TRBV27 with TRBJ1-5; 11 bases align to TRBD1. The source material was peripheral blood. CDR3 region: CASSLDRGRDQPQHF. The CDR3 DNA sequence: TGTGCCAGCAGTTTGGACAGGGGGCGCGATCAGCCCCAGCATTTT.